A single sample is the source of the 19 T cell receptor beta chains below, sequenced in a study of radiotherapy plus CTLA-4 blockade in lung cancer. TCRdb keeps only in-frame clones here, not all; method: immunoSEQ multiplex PCR. This sample has 55,000 to 80,000 clones; roughly 84% occur once, and the top ten carry 40%. The sample consisted of peripheral blood, taken from a patient treated with radiotherapy plus ipilimumab. The source is a human donor with non-small cell lung cancer that progressed on radiotherapy plus ipilimumab.

The CDR3: CASSPSLDSQFQETQYF. The CDR3 DNA follows: TGTGCCAGCAGCCCATCCCTGGACAGCCAGTTTCAAGAGACCCAGTACTTC. V usage is TRBV7-6 and J usage is TRBJ2-5; D possibly corresponds to TRBD1 (6 bases). V lost 5 bases and J lost 2, with 21 bases in between. Per germline, CDR1 SGHVS and CDR2 FNYEAQ. The length of the CDR3 is 17 residues.

The chain has TRBV5-1 and TRBJ1-2; possibly TRBD1 for D (6 bases). CDR1 SGHRS and CDR2 YFSETQ come from the germline V gene. The length of the CDR3 is 14 residues. V lost 0 bases and J 8 bases, leaving 14 bases between the germline ends. The CDR3 reads CASSLETGLEGYTF. DNA of the CDR3: TGCGCCAGCAGCTTGGAAACAGGGCTGGAAGGCTACACCTTC.

This chain uses TRBV27 with TRBJ2-7; the D gene could be TRBD1 or TRBD2 (6 bases each). V was clipped by 2 bases and J by 4 bases, with 30 bases between them. CDR1 is MNHEY and CDR2 is SMNVEV in the germline V gene (reference sequence). The CDR3 consists of 20 residues. CDR3 coding DNA: TGTGCCAGCAGTTTAGGGCCCGGGGACAACCGACTAGTTAATCCTTACGAGCAGTACTTC. This codes for CASSLGPGDNRLVNPYEQYF.

In DNA, the CDR3 is TGCGCCAGCAGCTTGGATGGGGGGAGTGCCCTTGAAAAACTGTTTTTT. This translates into CASSLDGGSALEKLFF. The V call is TRBV5-1, the J call TRBJ1-4, with a tentative D call TRBD1 (5 bases). Trimming left V 0 bases short and J 7 bases short, with 16 bases between. This CDR3 has 16 amino acids. From germline, CDR1 is SGHRS and CDR2 YFSETQ.

The chain links TRBV7-6 to TRBJ1-4; possibly TRBD1 for D (5 bases). The CDR3 is 15 residues long. Germline values: CDR1 SGHVS, CDR2 FNYEAQ. Between the trimmed V and J ends, which lost 7 bases and 7 bases, there was a span of 19 bases. CDR3 amino acids: CASIDSGQPGEKLFF. The CDR3 bases are TGTGCCAGCATCGATTCAGGGCAGCCGGGTGAAAAACTGTTTTTT.

The chain carries TRBV6-1 and TRBJ2-1, with TRBD2 identical over 8 bases. Germline values: CDR1 MNHNS, CDR2 SASEGT. This CDR3 is 14 amino acids long. V was pared by 4 bases and J by 7 bases, with 6 bases of the junction left unmatched. Written as DNA, the CDR3 is TGTGCCAGCAGTGTAACGGGAGGGCCGAATGAGCAGTTCTTC. Protein sequence: CASSVTGGPNEQFF.

The chain has TRBV2 and TRBJ2-2, with TRBD1 identical over 9 bases. V was pared by 4 bases and J by 0 bases, with 6 bases of the junction left unmatched. CDR3 length equals 17 residues. CDR1 and CDR2 (germline): SNHLY, FYNNEI. The CDR3 sequence: CASSGTGTGTNTGELFF. CDR3 nucleotides: TGTGCCAGCAGTGGAACCGGGACAGGGACGAACACCGGGGAGCTGTTTTTT.

In its sample, this clone was seen once. The chain uses TRBV5-6 and TRBJ2-1; TRBD2 aligns across 11 bases. This CDR3 has 14 amino acids. V was clipped by 0 bases and J by 9 bases; unmatched bases: 2. Looked up from germline, CDR1 is SGHDT and CDR2 is YYEEEE. Written as DNA, the CDR3 is TGTGCCAGCAGCTTGGCGCTAGCGGGAGGTGAGCAGTTCTTC. Its protein is CASSLALAGGEQFF.

The chain joins TRBV10-1 to TRBJ1-5, with D possibly matching TRBD1 (6 bases). CDR1 is WNHNN and CDR2 is SYGVQD in the germline V gene (reference sequence). This CDR3 has 15 residues. V was trimmed by 11 bases and J by 6 bases, leaving 23 bases between them. The CDR3 DNA sequence: TGCGCCGGACAATCACAGGGAGCGGGGGGTCAGCCCCAGCATTTT. The encoded protein is CAGQSQGAGGQPQHF.

This chain connects TRBV18 to TRBJ2-3; maybe TRBD2 (6 bases). Germline V gene data show CDR1 as KGHSH and CDR2 as LQKENI. Trimming removed 3 bases at V and 4 bases at J, with 14 bases between. The CDR3 runs to 15 residues. Here the CDR3 DNA reads TGTGCCAGCTCACCCTCCGGGACTGCGCCAGATACGCAGTATTTT. Protein sequence: CASSPSGTAPDTQYF. The variable domain in full, with the rest retrieved from reference TRBV18 and TRBJ2-3, is NAGVMQNPRHLVRRRGQEARLRCSPMKGHSHVYWYRQLPEEGLKFMVYLQKENIIDESGMPKERFSAEFPKEGPSILRIQQVVRGDSAAYFCASSPSGTAPDTQYFGPGTRLTVL.

This clone showed up just once. The rearrangement uses TRBV5-1 and TRBJ2-2; 7 nucleotides line up with TRBD2. The CDR3 has 14 amino acids. The germline CDR1 and CDR2 sequences are SGHRS and YFSETQ. The trim removed 5 bases at V and 4 bases at J, leaving 5 bases unmatched. The CDR3 is CASSQAGITGELFF. The CDR3 coding sequence is TGCGCCAGCAGTCAAGCGGGAATCACCGGGGAGCTGTTTTTT.

V is TRBV6-6 and J is TRBJ1-1; TRBD1 matches at 7 bases. Germline V lookup: CDR1 MNHNY, CDR2 SVGAGI (reference sequence). The CDR3 loop spans 12 amino acids. With 5 bases clipped from V and 10 bases from J, the junction kept 7 bases outside the gene matches. The CDR3 loop is CASSVVQGPAFF. CDR3 coding DNA: TGTGCCAGCAGTGTCGTACAGGGGCCAGCTTTCTTT.

The CDR3 DNA reads as TGTGCCAGCAGTGAATCCCCCTGGTTTCACGAGCAGTACTTC. Residues: CASSESPWFHEQYF. The chain joins TRBV6-1 to TRBJ2-7; D not resolved. With 2 bases removed from V and 5 bases from J, the gap between germline ends came to 13 bases. This CDR3 contains 14 residues. In germline, CDR1 is MNHNS, CDR2 SASEGT.

This sequence joins TRBV9 and TRBJ1-3; D might be TRBD1 (5 bases). The CDR3 covers 15 residues. Germline values: CDR1 SGDLS, CDR2 YYNGEE. V was trimmed by 3 bases and J by 0 bases, leaving 10 bases between them. The CDR3 nucleotides read TGTGCCAGCAGCGGTGACAGATACTCTGGAAACACCATATATTTT. Residues: CASSGDRYSGNTIYF.

The V and J genes are TRBV7-9 and TRBJ2-7; TRBD2 might be the D (5 bases). V was pared by 8 bases and J by 2 bases, with 10 bases between. Germline loops: CDR1 SEHNR, CDR2 FQNEAQ (reference sequence). This CDR3 is built from 12 residues. The CDR3 nucleotides are TGTGCCAGCGGCGACGGGACCTACGAGCAGTACGTC. Protein: CASGDGTYEQYV.

The rearrangement links TRBV7-9 to TRBJ2-5; no clear D. The CDR3 has 13 amino acids. The germline gives CDR1 SEHNR, CDR2 FQNEAQ (reference sequence). V lost 7 bases and J lost 3, with 12 bases in between. DNA of the CDR3: TGTGCCAGCACCGGAGACGGAGAAGAGACCCAGTACTTC. Translating it yields CASTGDGEETQYF. Based on the CDR3 plus reference TRBV7-9 and TRBJ2-5, the full variable domain is DTGVSQNPRHKITKRGQNVTFRCDPISEHNRLYWYRQTLGQGPEFLTYFQNEAQLEKSRLLSDRFSAERPKGSFSTLEIQRTEQGDSAMYLCASTGDGEETQYFGPGTRLLVL.

V is TRBV5-4 and J is TRBJ2-1, with D possibly being TRBD1 (5 bases). Germline V lookup: CDR1 SGHNT, CDR2 YYREEE (reference sequence). The CDR3 has 15 residues. V lost 1 base and J 5 bases, leaving 13 bases between the germline ends. The CDR3 is CASSLQGWADNEQFF. The CDR3 DNA is TGTGCCAGCAGCTTGCAGGGTTGGGCCGACAATGAGCAGTTCTTC.

The chain has TRBV7-9 and TRBJ2-3, with 8 bases matching TRBD2. Germline assignment: CDR1 SEHNR and CDR2 FQNEAQ (reference sequence). The CDR3 contains 15 residues. Unmatched junction bases numbered 4, after V lost 3 bases and J lost 2 bases. The DNA for the CDR3 is TGTGCCAGCAGCTTTCTAGCGGGTGTCACAGATACGCAGTATTTT. Translation: CASSFLAGVTDTQYF.

This clone is judged medium-sized. The chain joins TRBV9 to TRBJ2-1, with D maybe TRBD1 (5 bases). The CDR3 has 15 amino acids. In germline, CDR1 is SGDLS, CDR2 YYNGEE. V lost 2 bases and J 1 base, leaving 10 bases between the germline ends. The CDR3 loop is CASSVQDTSYNEQFF. As DNA, the CDR3 is TGTGCCAGCAGCGTCCAGGACACTTCCTACAATGAGCAGTTCTTC.